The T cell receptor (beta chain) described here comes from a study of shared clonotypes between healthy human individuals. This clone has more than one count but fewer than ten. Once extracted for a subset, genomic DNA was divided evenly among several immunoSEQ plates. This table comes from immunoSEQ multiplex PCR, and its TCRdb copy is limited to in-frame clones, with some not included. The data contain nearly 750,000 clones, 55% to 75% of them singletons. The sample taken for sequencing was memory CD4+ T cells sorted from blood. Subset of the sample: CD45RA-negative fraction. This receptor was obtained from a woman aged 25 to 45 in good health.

In DNA form, the CDR3 reads TGTGCCTGGAGTGTACGTGGGGGCGGGCAGCCCCAGCATTTT. Translated, it gives CAWSVRGGGQPQHF. The chain links TRBV30 to TRBJ1-5, with TRBD1 as a possible D gene (6 bases). The germline V and J ends were trimmed by 0 bases and 7 bases, with 13 bases remaining between them. The CDR3 sequence is 14 residues long. Looked up from germline, CDR1 is GTSNPN and CDR2 is SVGIG (reference sequence).